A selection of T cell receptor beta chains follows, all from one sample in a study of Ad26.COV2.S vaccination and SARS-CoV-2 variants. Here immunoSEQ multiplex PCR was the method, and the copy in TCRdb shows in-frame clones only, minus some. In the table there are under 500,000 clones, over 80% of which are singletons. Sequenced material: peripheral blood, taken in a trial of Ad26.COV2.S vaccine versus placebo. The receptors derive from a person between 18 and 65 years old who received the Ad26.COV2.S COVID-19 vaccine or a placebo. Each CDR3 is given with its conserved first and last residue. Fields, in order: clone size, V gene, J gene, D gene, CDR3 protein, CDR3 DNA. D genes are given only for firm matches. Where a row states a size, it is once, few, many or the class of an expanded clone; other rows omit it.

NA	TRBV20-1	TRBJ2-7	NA	CSASQAGKGEQYF	TGCAGTGCTAGTCAGGCAGGGAAAGGCGAGCAGTACTTC
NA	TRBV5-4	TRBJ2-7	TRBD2	CASSKELAGGPREQYF	TGTGCCAGCAGCAAGGAACTAGCGGGGGGTCCGAGAGAGCAGTACTTC
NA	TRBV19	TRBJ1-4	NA	CASSITRGTNEKLFF	TGTGCCAGTAGTATAACACGGGGGACTAATGAAAAACTGTTTTTT
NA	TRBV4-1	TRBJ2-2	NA	CASSQGWNTGELFF	TGCGCCAGCAGCCAGGGGTGGAACACCGGGGAGCTGTTTTTT
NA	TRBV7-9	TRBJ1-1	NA	CASSLQGITEAFF	TGTGCCAGCAGCTTACAAGGGATCACTGAAGCTTTCTTT
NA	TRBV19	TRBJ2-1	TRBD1	CASKKGTGVNEQFF	TGTGCCAGTAAAAAAGGGACAGGGGTCAATGAGCAGTTCTTC
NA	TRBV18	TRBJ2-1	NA	CASSPGTVDNEQFF	TGTGCCAGCTCACCCGGGACGGTGGACAATGAGCAGTTCTTC
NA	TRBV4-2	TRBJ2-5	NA	CASSHNSQETQYF	TGTGCCAGCAGCCATAACAGCCAAGAGACCCAGTACTTC
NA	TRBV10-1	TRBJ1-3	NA	CASSVVTSAVSGNTIYF	TGCGCCAGCAGTGTCGTAACTTCGGCTGTCTCTGGAAACACCATATATTTT
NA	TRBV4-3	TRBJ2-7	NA	CASSQEMGSGYEQYF	TGCGCCAGCAGCCAAGAAATGGGGTCCGGCTACGAGCAGTACTTC
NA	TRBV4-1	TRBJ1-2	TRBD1	CASSQEGAGTGFLYGYTF	TGCGCCAGCAGCCAAGAGGGTGCAGGGACAGGGTTTCTCTATGGCTACACCTTC
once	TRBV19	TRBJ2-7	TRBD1	CASSTTDRDSVEDEQYF	TGTGCCAGTAGTACCACCGACAGGGATTCGGTTGAAGACGAGCAGTACTTC
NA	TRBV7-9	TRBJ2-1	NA	CASSLGADYEQFF	TGTGCCAGCAGCTTAGGGGCAGACTATGAGCAGTTCTTC
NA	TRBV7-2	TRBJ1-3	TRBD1	CASSPWVTGTGNTIYF	TGTGCCAGCAGCCCCTGGGTGACAGGGACTGGAAACACCATATATTTT
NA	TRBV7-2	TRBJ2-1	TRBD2	CASSLSGTNNEQFF	TGTGCCAGCAGCTTATCCGGGACTAACAATGAGCAGTTCTTC
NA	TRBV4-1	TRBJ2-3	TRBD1	CASSQRVGQDTQYF	TGCGCCAGCAGCCAAAGGGTTGGACAGGACACGCAGTATTTT
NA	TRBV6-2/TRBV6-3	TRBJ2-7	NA	CASSYSLGQIPYEQYF	TGTGCCAGCAGTTACTCGTTAGGTCAGATTCCCTACGAGCAGTACTTC
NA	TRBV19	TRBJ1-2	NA	CASSIDVFRGIDYYGYTF	TGTGCCAGTAGTATTGATGTCTTTCGGGGGATCGACTACTATGGCTACACCTTC
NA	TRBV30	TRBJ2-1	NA	CAWSVLAGYEQFF	TGTGCCTGGAGTGTACTGGCAGGGTATGAGCAGTTCTTC
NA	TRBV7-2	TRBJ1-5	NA	CASSLGVGAYDQPQHF	TGTGCCAGCAGCTTAGGAGTGGGGGCCTATGATCAGCCCCAGCATTTT
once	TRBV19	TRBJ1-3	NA	CASSIYPSSGNTIYF	TGTGCCAGTAGTATCTACCCCAGCTCTGGAAACACCATATATTTT
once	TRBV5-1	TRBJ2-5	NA	CASSLGRQQETQYF	TGCGCCAGCAGCTTAGGGCGCCAACAAGAGACCCAGTACTTC
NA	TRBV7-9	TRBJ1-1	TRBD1	CASSLTGGANTEAFF	TGTGCCAGCAGTCTAACAGGGGGCGCGAACACTGAAGCTTTCTTT
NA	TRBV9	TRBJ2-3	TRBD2	CASSVVVGGGVADTQYF	TGTGCCAGCAGCGTAGTGGTAGGCGGGGGGGTGGCAGATACGCAGTATTTT
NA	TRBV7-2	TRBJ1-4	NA	CASSLGTGRNEKLFF	TGTGCCAGCAGCTTAGGTACAGGTCGAAATGAAAAACTGTTTTTT